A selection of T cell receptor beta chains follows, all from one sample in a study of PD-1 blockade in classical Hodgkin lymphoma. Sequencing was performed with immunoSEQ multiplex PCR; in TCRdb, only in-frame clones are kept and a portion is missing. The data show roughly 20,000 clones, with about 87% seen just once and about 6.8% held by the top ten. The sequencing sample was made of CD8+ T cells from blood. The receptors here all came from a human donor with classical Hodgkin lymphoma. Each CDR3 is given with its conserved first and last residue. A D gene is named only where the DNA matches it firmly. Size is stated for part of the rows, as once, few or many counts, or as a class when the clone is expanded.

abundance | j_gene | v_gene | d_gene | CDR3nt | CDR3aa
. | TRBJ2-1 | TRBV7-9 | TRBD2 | TGTGCCAGCAGCTTAGTTAAAGCGGGAGTGGATGAGCAGTTCTTC | CASSLVKAGVDEQFF
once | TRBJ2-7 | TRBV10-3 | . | TGTGCCATCAGACACCACTTTAAACCCACCTACGAGCAGTACTTC | CAIRHHFKPTYEQYF
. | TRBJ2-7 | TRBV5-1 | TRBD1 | TGCGCCAGCAGCTTCTACAGGGGAATGGGGCAGTACTTC | CASSFYRGMGQYF
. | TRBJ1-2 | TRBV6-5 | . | TGTGCCAGCAGCAAGGCTGGGTCGGGTGGCTACACCTTC | CASSKAGSGGYTF
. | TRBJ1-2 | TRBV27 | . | TGTGCCAGCAGTGGGGACAACTATGGCTACACCTTC | CASSGDNYGYTF
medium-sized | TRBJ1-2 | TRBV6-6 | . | TGTGCCAGCAGCGAAACAGGGAACTATGGCTACACCTTC | CASSETGNYGYTF
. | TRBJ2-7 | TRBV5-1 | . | TGCGCCAGCAGCCCCTTGTTCGGGGCCGCGGCCTACGAGCAGTACTTC | CASSPLFGAAAYEQYF
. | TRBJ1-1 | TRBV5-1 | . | TGCGCCAGCAGCTTGTTTGGAACTGAAGCTTTCTTT | CASSLFGTEAFF
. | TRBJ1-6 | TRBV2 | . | TGTGCCAGCAGTGTGTCCCCGGCAGGGTCGAATTCACCCCTCCACTTT | CASSVSPAGSNSPLHF
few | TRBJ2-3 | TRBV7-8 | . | TGTGCCAGCAGTGGGGGACTAGATACGCAGTATTTT | CASSGGLDTQYF
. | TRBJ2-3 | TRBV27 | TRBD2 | TGTGCCAGCAGTCCGACCTTAGCGGGAGTGGCAGATACGCAGTATTTT | CASSPTLAGVADTQYF
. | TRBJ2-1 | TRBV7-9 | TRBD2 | TGTGCCAGCAGCGGTCTAGCGGGAGTTTTGAATGAGCAGTTCTTC | CASSGLAGVLNEQFF
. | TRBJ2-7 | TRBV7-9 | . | TGTGCCAGCAGCTTAGGAGGGATCGGTAACGAGCAGTACTTC | CASSLGGIGNEQYF
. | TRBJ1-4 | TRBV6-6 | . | TGTGCCAGCAGTTCCCAGGTTTCATTGAATGAAAAACTGTTTTTT | CASSSQVSLNEKLFF
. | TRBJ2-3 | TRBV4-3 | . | TGCGCCAGCAGCCAAGACAGGGTGTTGGATACGCAGTATTTT | CASSQDRVLDTQYF
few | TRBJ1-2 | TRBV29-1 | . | TGCAGCGTTGAATACCAGGGATCCTATGGCTACACCTTC | CSVEYQGSYGYTF
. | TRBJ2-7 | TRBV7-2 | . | TGTGCCAGCAGCCTACCGACTCCTTACTACGAGCAGTACTTC | CASSLPTPYYEQYF
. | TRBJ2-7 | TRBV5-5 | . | TGTGCCAGCAGCTTGGGGCAGGGCGGGGAGGACGAGCAGTACTTC | CASSLGQGGEDEQYF
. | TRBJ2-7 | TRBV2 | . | TGTGCCAGCAGCGAGGGACCCCTCTACGAGCAGTACTTC | CASSEGPLYEQYF
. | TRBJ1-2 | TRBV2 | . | TGTGCCAGCAGTGACGAGGGTGGATCTAACTATGGCTACACCTTC | CASSDEGGSNYGYTF
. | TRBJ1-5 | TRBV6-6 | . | TGTGCCAGCAGGATTAGTCGACATAGCAATCAGCCCCAGCATTTT | CASRISRHSNQPQHF
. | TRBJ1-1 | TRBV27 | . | TGTGCCAGCAGTCCCCAGAGAGGCCCCGTGAACACTGAAGCTTTCTTT | CASSPQRGPVNTEAFF
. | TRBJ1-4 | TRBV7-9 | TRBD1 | TGTGCCAGCAGTGTGTGGGACAGTAATGAAAAACTGTTTTTT | CASSVWDSNEKLFF
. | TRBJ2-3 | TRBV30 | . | TGTGCCTGGAGTTCCGGGGACAAAAGCACAGATACGCAGTATTTT | CAWSSGDKSTDTQYF
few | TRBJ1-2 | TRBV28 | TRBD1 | TGTGCCAGCAGTTCCCTGTTTGCAGGGGGAAACTATGGCTACACCTTC | CASSSLFAGGNYGYTF
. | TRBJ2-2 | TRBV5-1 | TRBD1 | TGCGCCAGCAGCTTCGGGACAGGAGTCCGGGGGATAACCGGGGAGCTGTTTTTT | CASSFGTGVRGITGELFF
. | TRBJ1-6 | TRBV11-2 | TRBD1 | TGTGCCAGCAGCCTAAGCGGGACAGCCTATAATTCACCCCTCCACTTT | CASSLSGTAYNSPLHF